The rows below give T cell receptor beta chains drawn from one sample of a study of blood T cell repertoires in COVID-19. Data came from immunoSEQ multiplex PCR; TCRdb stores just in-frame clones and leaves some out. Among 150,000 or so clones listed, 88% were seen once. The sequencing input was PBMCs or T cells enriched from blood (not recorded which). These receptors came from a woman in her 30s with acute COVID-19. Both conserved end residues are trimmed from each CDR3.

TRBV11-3	ASSLGTYNEQF
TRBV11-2	ASSLTSDSSYEQY
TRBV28	ASLYGGMNTEAF
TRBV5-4	ASSPGGQGTNYGYT
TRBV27	ASSNEAYEQY
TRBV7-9	ASSPRGSSYNEQF
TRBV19	ASATGGWTEAF
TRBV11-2	ASSLETGGNSPLH
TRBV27	ASRLAGGTGELF
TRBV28	ASSLVGQKSLT
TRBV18	ASSQQGIGEQF
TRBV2	ASSPTSGGLNEQF
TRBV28	ASRRGPLNTEAF
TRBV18	ASSLTPTGREAF
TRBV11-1	ASNLNSAYNEQF
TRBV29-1	SVEAARQRYTEAF
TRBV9	ASSARNRGEDGYT
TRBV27	ASSLFRTNSGELF
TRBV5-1	ASSLGDGGLNQPQH
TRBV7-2	ASSLVGTWGSYEQY
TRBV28	ASSLEMTGVT
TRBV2	ASSGLAGIEQF
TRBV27	ASSLSPTGGGEDGYT
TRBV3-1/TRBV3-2	ASSPTQGTGNTIY
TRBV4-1	ASSHIGGENEKLF
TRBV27	ASSLRQNYGYT
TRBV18	ASSPGTSDYEQY
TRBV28	ASRPPGGVYYEQY
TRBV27	ASSYLTSPSSTDTQY
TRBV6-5	ATKPGLLHEQY
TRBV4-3	ASSPQPDSNYGYT
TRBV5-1	ASSLGPSGRETQY
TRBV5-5	ASSAPGQAGEKLF